There are many counts of the clone carrying this T cell receptor (beta chain). Unmatched junction bases numbered 12, after V lost 0 bases and J lost 0 bases. Germline values: CDR1 SGHRS, CDR2 YFSETQ. The CDR3 sequence is 18 residues long. The data belong to a study of identical twins. TCRdb passed the 5' RACE reads through MiXCR, listing each CDR3 protein once. The repertoire holds about 220,000 distinct CDR3 sequences, with under 8.5% as singletons. The same sample was also studied in work on T cells expressing NK-cell markers. That work states: Sorting in several experiments was restricted by an anti-gamma-delta TCR antibody to alpha-beta TCR T cells.

The rearrangement uses TRBV5-1 and TRBJ2-7; 7 bases fit TRBD2. Source material: CD8+ T cells sorted from blood. The sequence was collected from a woman between 18 and 30 years old in good health. CDR3: CASSLAPGSAGLSYEQYF. The CDR3 nucleotides are TGCGCCAGCAGCTTGGCACCGGGGTCAGCGGGACTCTCCTACGAGCAGTACTTC.